This paragraph reports one T cell receptor (beta chain). TCRdb called the 5' RACE reads again in MiXCR, with one record for every CDR3 protein. The table has roughly 720,000 distinct CDR3 sequences, 18% seen once. This sample was taken from a study of identical twins. V was cut by 8 bases and J by 5 bases, with 13 bases left in between. CDR3 size: 13 residues. The germline V gene has CDR1 ENHRY and CDR2 SYGVKD. The same sample was also studied in work on T cells expressing NK-cell markers.

V is TRBV10-3 and J is TRBJ2-1; TRBD2 is a possible D gene (7 bases). Source material: PBMCs. This TCR was sampled from a woman aged 18-29 years in good health. The CDR3 nucleotides are TGTGCCATCGTAGGGGAGGGGGACAATGAGCAGTTCTTC. It codes for CAIVGEGDNEQFF.